These T cell receptor beta chains were read from a single sample in a study of graft-versus-host responses after intestinal transplantation. The method was immunoSEQ multiplex PCR; TCRdb's version includes in-frame clones alone and lacks a portion of them. Of about 18,000 clones detected, over 35% appear once; the ten largest clones hold 0.9%. The starting material was alloreactive CD4+ T cells from a mixed lymphocyte reaction culture, obtained before intestinal transplant. The receptors come from a human patient who received an intestinal transplant. CDR3s include the opening cysteine and the closing phenylalanine or tryptophan. The D gene is left open where the match is weak. Size tells how often a clone was seen (once, few, many) or the class of an expanded clone, and some rows leave it out.

TRBV30	TRBJ2-3	-	-	CAWSSNSLSLADTQYF	TGTGCCTGGAGTTCTAACAGCCTTTCCCTCGCAGATACGCAGTATTTT
TRBV20-1	TRBJ1-1	few	-	CSAGRRSRAFF	TGCAGCGCAGGGAGACGCAGCCGAGCTTTCTTT
TRBV5-6	TRBJ1-1	once	-	CASSRISGVRSEAFF	TGTGCCAGCAGCCGAATTTCAGGGGTTCGCTCTGAAGCTTTCTTT
TRBV12-5	TRBJ2-1	-	-	CASGLERGTLTSTGKHNEQFF	TGTGCTAGTGGTTTGGAGAGGGGGACACTAACTAGTACAGGAAAACACAATGAGCAGTTCTTC
TRBV5-1	TRBJ1-1	few	-	CASSPGLLPEAFF	TGCGCCAGCAGCCCAGGGCTCTTACCTGAAGCTTTCTTT
TRBV5-1	TRBJ2-3	-	-	CASSLEDGADTQYF	TGCGCCAGCAGCTTGGAGGACGGAGCAGATACGCAGTATTTT
TRBV5-4	TRBJ1-3	-	-	CASSQATNPGNTIYF	TGTGCCAGCAGCCAAGCAACAAATCCTGGAAACACCATATATTTT
TRBV9	TRBJ2-1	-	-	CASSVELAGNNEQFF	TGTGCCAGCAGCGTAGAACTAGCTGGGAACAATGAGCAGTTCTTC
TRBV19	TRBJ2-5	few	TRBD1	CATKGQMYQETQYF	TGTGCCACCAAGGGACAGATGTACCAAGAGACCCAGTACTTC
TRBV6-6	TRBJ1-2	-	-	CASSYGGTNYGYTF	TGTGCCAGCAGTTATGGGGGGACTAACTATGGCTACACCTTC
TRBV6-5	TRBJ2-4	few	-	CASSVRQGMRIIQYF	TGTGCCAGCAGTGTTAGGCAGGGGATGAGGATCATTCAGTACTTC
TRBV7-2	TRBJ2-1	-	-	CASSPLVKRYNEQFF	TGTGCCAGCAGCCCTTTGGTGAAACGGTACAATGAGCAGTTCTTC
TRBV19	TRBJ1-3	-	-	CASTMRSSGNTIYF	TGTGCCAGTACAATGAGGAGCTCTGGAAACACCATATATTTT
TRBV5-1	TRBJ2-7	-	-	CASSLEATYEQYF	TGCGCCAGCAGCTTGGAAGCGACCTACGAGCAGTACTTC
TRBV2	TRBJ2-7	few	-	CASGQGTYEQYF	TGTGCCTCGGGGCAGGGAACCTACGAGCAGTACTTC
TRBV4-2	TRBJ1-5	-	TRBD1	CASRLTGGNQPQHF	TGTGCCAGCAGACTCACAGGGGGCAATCAGCCCCAGCATTTT
TRBV29-1	TRBJ2-2	few	-	CSVRRRNTGELFF	TGCAGCGTGAGAAGACGGAACACCGGGGAGCTGTTTTTT